This TCR beta chain derives from a study of blood T cell repertoires in COVID-19. Turning to the study itself: The study drew acute and convalescent COVID-19 samples from the United States, Italy and Spain. From T cells, B-cell-depleted T cells, or PBMCs came the material, which was cDNA or gDNA.

With V trimmed by 2 bases and J by 6 bases, 7 bases remained unmatched. Germline V lookup: CDR1 KGHSH, CDR2 LQKENI. The CDR3 is 15 residues long. Authors' analysis steps: It was from reference gene primer amplification that nucleated cell counts were estimated. Clones were sequenced by immunoSEQ multiplex PCR, and TCRdb holds only the in-frame ones, with some missing. V and J calls and clone size are given by that table; D and trimming were obtained from the DNA. The repertoire consists of about 200,000 clones, with about 85% occurring once and the leading ten covering about 4.9%. This receptor was identified in a woman aged 80 or over with acute or convalescent COVID-19. Material for sequencing was peripheral blood. The chain is built from TRBV18 and TRBJ1-5, with 7 nucleotides matching TRBD1. The CDR3: CASSPDGQATQPQHF. In nucleotides, the CDR3 is TGTGCCAGCTCACCAGATGGACAGGCAACTCAGCCCCAGCATTTT.